One and the same sample provided the 13 T cell receptor beta chains below, sequenced in a study of human T cells and chemical hapten exposure. From whole blood left unfractionated, total RNA was extracted. TCRdb itself ran the 5' RACE reads through MiXCR, one entry per CDR3 protein. Of more than 60,000 distinct CDR3 sequences in the sample, more than 15% were seen once. These receptors all stem from a female donor in good health.

This clonotype turned up a few times. The chain carries TRBV27 and TRBJ2-1, with no clear D. Germline V gives CDR1 MNHEY, CDR2 SMNVEV (reference sequence). This CDR3 is built from 13 residues. Trimming left V 0 bases short and J 4 bases short, with 4 bases between. CDR3 in amino acids: CASSLSVYNEQFF. The CDR3 nucleotides are TGTGCCAGCAGTTTATCGGTTTACAATGAGCAGTTCTTC.

The chain is built from TRBV12-3 or TRBV12-4 and TRBJ1-1; no clear D gene. The germline V and J ends were trimmed by 3 bases and 4 bases, with 9 bases remaining between them. The CDR3 is 13 residues long. CDR3 residues: CASSFGQATEAFF. DNA for the CDR3: TGTGCCAGCAGTTTCGGGCAGGCCACTGAAGCTTTCTTT.

This clonotype was seen more than once but under ten times. V and J are TRBV29-1 and TRBJ1-1; 9 nucleotides match TRBD1. The CDR3 sequence is 14 residues long. Per the germline V gene, CDR1 is SQVTM and CDR2 is ANQGSEA. Trimming took 7 bases from V and 5 from J; bases not matched to a gene: 11. The CDR3: CSASQTGGRTEAFF. Here the CDR3 DNA reads TGCAGCGCATCCCAAACAGGGGGCAGGACTGAAGCTTTCTTT.

This clonotype was seen a handful of times. The V call is TRBV20-1, the J call TRBJ2-7; D remains unclear. The ends were cut back, 4 bases at V and 2 bases at J, with 15 bases in the middle. The CDR3 length is 14 residues. CDR1 DFQATT and CDR2 SNEGSKA come from the germline V gene (reference sequence). The CDR3 loop reads CSANGPPATYEQYF. CDR3 in DNA: TGCAGTGCTAATGGACCTCCTGCTACCTACGAGCAGTACTTC.

J is TRBJ2-3 and V is TRBV12-3 or TRBV12-4; TRBD2 might be the D (5 bases). The CDR3 loop spans 12 amino acids. Trimming left V 8 bases short and J 3 bases short, with 9 bases between. In nucleotides, the CDR3 is TGTGCCAGCGGGAGTTTAACAGATACGCAGTATTTT. Translation gives CASGSLTDTQYF.

A few counts support this clonotype. J is TRBJ2-5 and V is TRBV6-5; D is unclear. CDR3 length: 15 residues. Trimming removed 0 bases from V and 9 bases from J, with 17 bases in between. The V gene's germline CDR1 is MNHEY and CDR2 SVGAGI. CDR3 region: CASSYSGQHVRAQYF. In DNA form, the CDR3 reads TGTGCCAGCAGTTACTCGGGCCAGCACGTCCGGGCCCAGTACTTC.

The chain joins TRBV20-1 to TRBJ2-1; weak D call: TRBD2 (5 bases). Trimming stripped 3 bases from V and 8 bases from J, with 11 bases between. Per germline, CDR1 DFQATT and CDR2 SNEGSKA (reference sequence). This CDR3 region has 12 residues. The CDR3 DNA is TGCAGTGCTAGCGCTAGCTTCGATGAGCAGTTCTTC. This codes for CSASASFDEQFF.

The chain is built from TRBV18 and TRBJ2-7; 8 bases are a match to TRBD1. The V gene's germline CDR1 is KGHSH and CDR2 LQKENI. The V segment lost 0 bases and the J segment 2 bases; nucleotides outside the gene matches: 6. The CDR3 contains 16 residues. CDR3 sequence reads: CASSPPLGQGPYEQYF. As DNA, the CDR3 is TGTGCCAGCTCACCACCGTTAGGACAGGGTCCCTACGAGCAGTACTTC.

The table lists this clonotype with a count of one. This sequence joins TRBV29-1 and TRBJ2-1; D perhaps matches TRBD2 (6 bases). V lost 8 bases to trimming and J lost 2 bases, with 13 bases between them. Germline CDR1 is SQVTM and CDR2 is ANQGSEA. This CDR3 region has 13 residues. This CDR3 reads CSFAGGAYNEQFF. The CDR3, as DNA: TGCAGCTTTGCCGGGGGAGCCTACAATGAGCAGTTCTTC.

J is TRBJ1-5 and V is TRBV20-1, with D hard to call. V was cut by 4 bases and J by 7 bases, with 14 bases left in between. Germline V lookup: CDR1 DFQATT, CDR2 SNEGSKA (reference sequence). The CDR3 sequence is 13 residues long. The CDR3 DNA sequence: TGCAGTGCTACGAGGACTAATCGACAGCCCCAGCATTTT. Its protein is CSATRTNRQPQHF.

In this sample, this clonotype turned up a few times. The chain combines TRBV3-1 with TRBJ2-3; D might be TRBD2 (5 bases). Trimming removed 4 bases at V and 2 bases at J, with 10 bases between. The germline V gene has CDR1 LGHDT and CDR2 YNNKEL (reference sequence). This CDR3 has 14 residues. CDR3 bases: TGTGCCAGCAGCCCAACCGGGATCACAGATACGCAGTATTTT. It codes for CASSPTGITDTQYF.

This clonotype was seen more than once but under ten times. The V gene is TRBV18, the J gene TRBJ2-3; 9 bases match TRBD2. The CDR3 length is 15 residues. Unmatched junction bases numbered 10, after V lost 8 bases and J lost 4 bases. The V gene's germline CDR1 is KGHSH and CDR2 LQKENI. The CDR3 reads CASGPVEREADTQYF. Here the CDR3 DNA reads TGTGCCAGCGGTCCCGTTGAGCGGGAGGCAGATACGCAGTATTTT.

The chain has TRBV30 and TRBJ2-7; D is uncertain. Trimming took off 0 bases at V and 6 bases at J, with 9 bases between the two ends. Germline assignment: CDR1 GTSNPN and CDR2 SVGIG (reference sequence). The CDR3 runs to 12 residues. The CDR3 nucleotides are TGTGCCTGGAGTGTTAGTGTGGGCGAGCAGTACTTC. Its protein product is CAWSVSVGEQYF.